Listed below are T cell receptor beta chains from one sample, sequenced in a study of technical replicates of blood from several donors. Method: immunoSEQ multiplex PCR; TCRdb's copy keeps in-frame clones and lacks some. The repertoire has about 60,000 clones, approximately 90% of them found once; the top ten carry 5.2%. The sample taken for sequencing was PBMCs. The receptors derive from a human donor in good health. Some clones in this sample may be carry-over from other donors' samples. Both conserved end residues are part of each CDR3. D genes are given only for firm matches. Only part of the rows carry a size: once, few, many, or a class if the clone is expanded.

J gene: TRBJ2-7; D gene: TRBD1; clone size: -; V gene: TRBV9; CDR3 length: 14; CDR3 protein: CASSAQGRGGEQYF
J gene: TRBJ1-5; D gene: TRBD1; clone size: -; V gene: TRBV2; CDR3 length: 15; CDR3 protein: CASSEETGALQPQHF
J gene: TRBJ2-1; D gene: TRBD2; clone size: -; V gene: TRBV7-7; CDR3 length: 15; CDR3 protein: CASSSLAGVGNEQFF
J gene: TRBJ2-1; D gene: -; clone size: -; V gene: TRBV2; CDR3 length: 14; CDR3 protein: CASKRVDAYNEQFF
J gene: TRBJ1-2; D gene: -; clone size: -; V gene: TRBV6-5; CDR3 length: 15; CDR3 protein: CASSYDTGSGYGYTF
J gene: TRBJ2-3; D gene: -; clone size: -; V gene: TRBV7-2; CDR3 length: 15; CDR3 protein: CASSNTDWSTDTQYF
J gene: TRBJ2-7; D gene: TRBD1; clone size: -; V gene: TRBV7-2; CDR3 length: 13; CDR3 protein: CASSRDSTYEQYF
J gene: TRBJ1-5; D gene: TRBD1; clone size: -; V gene: TRBV10-3; CDR3 length: 15; CDR3 protein: CATGRDRETNQPQHF
J gene: TRBJ1-1; D gene: -; clone size: -; V gene: TRBV2; CDR3 length: 12; CDR3 protein: CASRGQTPEAFF
J gene: TRBJ1-3; D gene: -; clone size: -; V gene: TRBV4-3; CDR3 length: 15; CDR3 protein: CASSQGRNSGNTIYF
J gene: TRBJ2-7; D gene: -; clone size: -; V gene: TRBV6-1; CDR3 length: 15; CDR3 protein: CASSEWRFGVHEQYF
J gene: TRBJ2-7; D gene: -; clone size: -; V gene: TRBV7-3; CDR3 length: 15; CDR3 protein: CASSLAGPPGYEQYF
J gene: TRBJ2-3; D gene: -; clone size: -; V gene: TRBV6-6; CDR3 length: 14; CDR3 protein: CASSQNQGVGTQYF
J gene: TRBJ1-2; D gene: TRBD1; clone size: few; V gene: TRBV19; CDR3 length: 14; CDR3 protein: CASSMGQVNYGYTF
J gene: TRBJ2-7; D gene: -; clone size: -; V gene: TRBV9; CDR3 length: 14; CDR3 protein: CASSVSGASDEQYF
J gene: TRBJ1-6; D gene: -; clone size: -; V gene: TRBV18; CDR3 length: 14; CDR3 protein: CASSPGQNNSPLHF
J gene: TRBJ2-5; D gene: TRBD2; clone size: -; V gene: TRBV30; CDR3 length: 22; CDR3 protein: CAWNDNPWTSGGLGTYEETQYF
J gene: TRBJ2-1; D gene: -; clone size: -; V gene: TRBV5-1; CDR3 length: 15; CDR3 protein: CASSLGEFSYNEQFF
J gene: TRBJ1-5; D gene: -; clone size: -; V gene: TRBV5-5; CDR3 length: 13; CDR3 protein: CASSEMSGQPQHF
J gene: TRBJ2-7; D gene: -; clone size: -; V gene: TRBV18; CDR3 length: 14; CDR3 protein: CASSPPLASYEQYF
J gene: TRBJ2-3; D gene: -; clone size: -; V gene: TRBV7-2; CDR3 length: 15; CDR3 protein: CASSQGGSSTDTQYF
J gene: TRBJ2-1; D gene: TRBD2; clone size: -; V gene: TRBV7-9; CDR3 length: 14; CDR3 protein: CASGLGLANNEQFF
J gene: TRBJ1-5; D gene: -; clone size: -; V gene: TRBV6-6; CDR3 length: 14; CDR3 protein: CASSTTVSNQPQHF
J gene: TRBJ2-2; D gene: TRBD2; clone size: -; V gene: TRBV7-2; CDR3 length: 13; CDR3 protein: CASRVGGAGELFF
J gene: TRBJ2-7; D gene: -; clone size: -; V gene: TRBV11-1; CDR3 length: 15; CDR3 protein: CASSLNHGSSYEQYF
J gene: TRBJ1-2; D gene: -; clone size: -; V gene: TRBV19; CDR3 length: 12; CDR3 protein: CASTFGNYGYTF
J gene: TRBJ2-1; D gene: -; clone size: -; V gene: TRBV2; CDR3 length: 12; CDR3 protein: CASRFSGGEQFF
J gene: TRBJ2-5; D gene: -; clone size: -; V gene: TRBV29-1; CDR3 length: 13; CDR3 protein: CSAWSRGKETQYF
J gene: TRBJ2-1; D gene: TRBD2; clone size: -; V gene: TRBV4-3; CDR3 length: 16; CDR3 protein: CASSQDWLAGLNEQFF
J gene: TRBJ2-1; D gene: -; clone size: -; V gene: TRBV27; CDR3 length: 18; CDR3 protein: CASSLSPRAFWVRDEQFF
J gene: TRBJ2-3; D gene: TRBD2; clone size: -; V gene: TRBV30; CDR3 length: 15; CDR3 protein: CAWSLGAGVGDTQYF
J gene: TRBJ2-7; D gene: -; clone size: -; V gene: TRBV7-9; CDR3 length: 17; CDR3 protein: CASSGRDRGGLAIEQYF
J gene: TRBJ1-1; D gene: -; clone size: -; V gene: TRBV4-3; CDR3 length: 14; CDR3 protein: CASSQDFMNTEAFF
J gene: TRBJ1-6; D gene: -; clone size: -; V gene: TRBV6-1; CDR3 length: 15; CDR3 protein: CASTLDPGANSPLHF
J gene: TRBJ2-3; D gene: TRBD2; clone size: once; V gene: TRBV5-4; CDR3 length: 14; CDR3 protein: CASSFAGVRDTQYF
J gene: TRBJ1-5; D gene: -; clone size: -; V gene: TRBV19; CDR3 length: 15; CDR3 protein: CASSRTGIGNQPQHF
J gene: TRBJ1-1; D gene: -; clone size: -; V gene: TRBV10-3; CDR3 length: 14; CDR3 protein: CAISESSGNTEAFF
J gene: TRBJ2-3; D gene: -; clone size: -; V gene: TRBV5-6; CDR3 length: 14; CDR3 protein: CASSLGTSTDTQYF
J gene: TRBJ1-5; D gene: -; clone size: few; V gene: TRBV2; CDR3 length: 14; CDR3 protein: CASRVTNSNQPQHF
J gene: TRBJ2-2; D gene: TRBD2; clone size: -; V gene: TRBV7-3; CDR3 length: 19; CDR3 protein: CASSFLSRTSGGNTGELFF
J gene: TRBJ2-7; D gene: -; clone size: -; V gene: TRBV7-7; CDR3 length: 15; CDR3 protein: CASSLGRGEDYEQYF
J gene: TRBJ2-2; D gene: -; clone size: once; V gene: TRBV2; CDR3 length: 13; CDR3 protein: CASSLLLVGELFF
J gene: TRBJ1-5; D gene: TRBD1; clone size: -; V gene: TRBV5-8; CDR3 length: 16; CDR3 protein: CASSYRDRGSNQPQHF
J gene: TRBJ2-4; D gene: -; clone size: -; V gene: TRBV11-2; CDR3 length: 14; CDR3 protein: CASSPGEAKNIQYF
J gene: TRBJ2-2; D gene: -; clone size: -; V gene: TRBV4-2; CDR3 length: 16; CDR3 protein: CASSQDRTEGDGELFF
J gene: TRBJ2-1; D gene: TRBD2; clone size: -; V gene: TRBV4-3; CDR3 length: 17; CDR3 protein: CASSQVRGGASYNEQFF
J gene: TRBJ2-7; D gene: TRBD2; clone size: -; V gene: TRBV19; CDR3 length: 14; CDR3 protein: CASSMLGGFYEQYF
J gene: TRBJ1-4; D gene: TRBD1; clone size: -; V gene: TRBV6-5; CDR3 length: 15; CDR3 protein: CASSKTGKANEKLFF
J gene: TRBJ1-3; D gene: -; clone size: -; V gene: TRBV2; CDR3 length: 12; CDR3 protein: CASGRAGNTIYF
J gene: TRBJ2-7; D gene: -; clone size: -; V gene: TRBV4-3; CDR3 length: 15; CDR3 protein: CASSQERTRLSEQYF
J gene: TRBJ2-5; D gene: -; clone size: -; V gene: TRBV4-3; CDR3 length: 15; CDR3 protein: CASSQDGGAGETQYF
J gene: TRBJ2-7; D gene: -; clone size: once; V gene: TRBV6-5; CDR3 length: 14; CDR3 protein: CASSLGTVQGRQYF
J gene: TRBJ2-5; D gene: -; clone size: -; V gene: TRBV7-2; CDR3 length: 12; CDR3 protein: CASSPSRETQYF